Presented here are 25 T cell receptor beta chains from one specimen sequenced in a study of T-cell reconstitution after alpha-beta-depleted transplantation in children. The TCRbeta library incorporated unique molecular identifiers. TCRdb called the PCR reads again in MiXCR, with one record for every CDR3 protein. This table has around 450,000 distinct CDR3 sequences, roughly a tenth appearing once. The sequencing used PBMCs, collected before TCRalphabeta/CD19-depleted stem cell transplant. These receptors all stem from a child under 10 years old with inherited bone marrow failure, due to receive a stem cell transplant.

This clonotype was observed a few times. The chain uses TRBV20-1 and TRBJ2-7; D unclear. Germline V lookup: CDR1 DFQATT, CDR2 SNEGSKA (reference sequence). The CDR3 runs to 14 residues. Trimming pared 0 bases from V and 2 bases from J, leaving 11 bases between. CDR3 coding DNA: TGCAGTGCTAGAGACAGCGCATGGCCCTACGAGCAGTACTTC. Translated, it gives CSARDSAWPYEQYF.

This clonotype was detected many times. The chain recombines TRBV5-1 with TRBJ2-3; D is ambiguous. The CDR3 has 15 amino acids. With 0 bases removed from V and 0 bases from J, the gap between germline ends came to 8 bases. Germline V gives CDR1 SGHRS, CDR2 YFSETQ. The CDR3 here is CASSLGKPSTDTQYF. CDR3 coding DNA: TGCGCCAGCAGCTTGGGAAAACCCAGCACAGATACGCAGTATTTT.

At least ten counts were recorded for this clonotype. The J gene is TRBJ2-7, the V gene TRBV5-1; possibly TRBD1 or TRBD2 for D (6 bases each). Germline V gives CDR1 SGHRS, CDR2 YFSETQ. The V end was cut by 7 bases, the J end by 3 bases, with 14 bases between. CDR3 length: 13 residues. This CDR3 is CASYGGQGYEQYF. In DNA, the CDR3 is TGCGCCAGCTACGGGGGACAAGGCTACGAGCAGTACTTC.

This clonotype has a handful of counts. The chain recombines TRBV5-4 with TRBJ2-5, with 7 bases lining up with TRBD2. Germline CDR1 reads SGHNT; CDR2 reads YYREEE (reference sequence). The CDR3 runs 16 residues. Losses at the gene ends were 4 bases for V and 1 base for J; bases not matched to a gene: 10. CDR3 protein: CASSTVLASIQETQYF. In DNA, the CDR3 is TGTGCCAGCAGCACTGTACTAGCGTCTATCCAAGAGACCCAGTACTTC.

This clonotype was detected only a few times. The chain uses TRBV19 and TRBJ1-1; 8 bases map to TRBD1. This CDR3 spans 17 amino acids. Looked up from germline, CDR1 is LNHDA and CDR2 is SQIVND (reference sequence). J gave up 3 bases and V 6 bases, and 15 bases lay outside the gene matches. As DNA, the CDR3 is TGTGCCAGTAGGATGCGGACAGGGTACTCTCGGGACACTGAAGCTTTCTTT. Translated: CASRMRTGYSRDTEAFF.

This clonotype was found many times. The chain carries TRBV3-1 and TRBJ2-2, with D possibly matching TRBD2 (6 bases). V was pared by 7 bases and J by 8 bases, with 17 bases between. Germline-derived CDR1 and CDR2 are LGHDT and YNNKEL (reference sequence). The CDR3 covers 14 residues. The CDR3 loop reads CASTPGLFKGELFF. In nucleotides, the CDR3 is TGTGCCAGCACTCCGGGACTGTTTAAGGGGGAGCTGTTTTTT. Supplemented by reference TRBV3-1 and TRBJ2-2, the full variable domain reads DTAVSQTPKYLVTQMGNDKSIKCEQNLGHDTMYWYKQDSKKFLKIMFSYNNKELIINETVPNRFSPKSPDKAHLNLHINSLELGDSAVYFCASTPGLFKGELFFGEGSRLTVL.

This clonotype was detected many times. The CDR3 sequence is CASSLFGTEQYF. DNA for the CDR3: TGTGCCAGCAGTTTATTTGGGACCGAGCAGTACTTC. V is TRBV27 and J is TRBJ2-7; D tentatively fits TRBD1 or TRBD2 (5 bases each). This CDR3 contains 12 residues. V lost 1 base, J lost 6 bases, and 7 bases lay in between. CDR1 is MNHEY, CDR2 SMNVEV, per germline (reference sequence).

Ten or more counts support this clonotype. V and J are TRBV27 and TRBJ2-1, with 8 bases matching TRBD2. The CDR3 consists of 14 residues. The J segment lost 8 bases and the V segment lost 3 bases, leaving 6 bases of the junction unmatched. Germline V lookup: CDR1 MNHEY, CDR2 SMNVEV (reference sequence). The CDR3 here is CASSFAGGYHEQFF. DNA for the CDR3: TGTGCCAGCAGTTTTGCGGGGGGTTACCATGAGCAGTTCTTC.

There are many counts of this clonotype. The chain carries TRBV12-3 or TRBV12-4 and TRBJ2-1, with TRBD2 matching over 7 bases. This CDR3 has 17 residues. Trimming at V came to 0 bases and at J to 2 bases, leaving 7 bases not matched to a gene. The DNA for the CDR3 is TGTGCCAGCAGTTTAGCGCTTTGGCGGGAGACCTACAATGAGCAGTTCTTC. Encoded protein: CASSLALWRETYNEQFF.

This clonotype showed up many times. Here the CDR3 DNA reads TGCGCCAGCAGCCAAGTGCGACTAGCGGTCAATGAGCAGTTCTTC. Translated, it gives CASSQVRLAVNEQFF. The gene calls are TRBV4-3 and TRBJ2-1, with 9 positions matching TRBD2. The V gene's germline CDR1 is LGHNA and CDR2 YSLEER. The length of the CDR3 is 15 residues. With V trimmed by 1 base and J by 6 bases, 4 bases remained unmatched.

Ten or more counts support this clonotype. The chain recombines TRBV3-1 with TRBJ2-1, with TRBD2 identical over 7 bases. After removal of 4 bases from V and 10 bases from J, the junction contained 13 bases not matched to a gene. This CDR3 spans 15 amino acids. From germline, CDR1 is LGHDT and CDR2 YNNKEL (reference sequence). The CDR3 bases are TGTGCCAGCAGCCGGGGCGTCGGGAGGCTCCCAGAGCAGTTCTTC. This sequence encodes CASSRGVGRLPEQFF.

This clonotype has at least ten counts. The rearrangement links TRBV5-1 to TRBJ2-2; D perhaps matches TRBD2 (5 bases). Deletions cut 0 bases from V and 1 base from J, with 10 bases between. The CDR3 is 16 amino acids. Germline V CDR1 and CDR2: SGHRS, YFSETQ. CDR3 coding DNA: TGCGCCAGCAGCTTGGACTTCCGGGGGAACACCGGGGAGCTGTTTTTT. Its translation is CASSLDFRGNTGELFF. Complete variable domain (other parts from reference TRBV5-1 and TRBJ2-2): KAGVTQTPRYLIKTRGQQVTLSCSPISGHRSVSWYQQTPGQGLQFLFEYFSETQRNKGNFPGRFSGRQFSNSRSEMNVSTLELGDSALYLCASSLDFRGNTGELFFGEGSRLTVL.

This clonotype showed up many times. This chain joins TRBV20-1 and TRBJ2-1, with a tentative D call TRBD2 (6 bases). Germline lookup yields CDR1 DFQATT and CDR2 SNEGSKA (reference sequence). The CDR3 has 14 amino acids. Trimming cost V 5 bases and J 4 bases, with 15 bases left between them. CDR3 residues: CSARGTLGYNEQFF. The CDR3 DNA reads TGCAGTGCTCGCGGGACTCTGGGGTACAATGAGCAGTTCTTC.

The chain couples TRBV6-1 to TRBJ2-2; 12 nucleotides align to TRBD2. The germline gives CDR1 MNHNS, CDR2 SASEGT. CDR3 length equals 16 residues. V shed 6 bases, J shed 8 bases, and the junction held 10 bases outside the gene matches. The CDR3 reads CASSAGTSGLGGELFF. In DNA form, the CDR3 reads TGTGCCAGCAGCGCTGGGACTAGCGGGCTAGGGGGGGAGCTGTTTTTT.

This clonotype has ten or more counts. The rearrangement joins TRBV29-1 to TRBJ2-1; D perhaps matches TRBD1 (5 bases). CDR3 length: 15 residues. CDR1 is SQVTM and CDR2 is ANQGSEA in the germline V gene. V was clipped by 3 bases and J by 8 bases, with 20 bases between them. The CDR3 loop is CSVDTNIGAAYEQFF. CDR3 DNA: TGCAGCGTTGATACCAATATTGGGGCGGCCTATGAGCAGTTCTTC.

This clonotype was observed many times. V and J are TRBV20-1 and TRBJ2-7; D not resolved. The CDR3 has 14 amino acids. V lost 1 base, J lost 3 bases, and 13 bases lay in between. The germline V gene has CDR1 DFQATT and CDR2 SNEGSKA (reference sequence). The CDR3 DNA is TGCAGTGCTAGAGTTTTGGGTGTGGTCTACGAGCAGTACTTC. Amino acid sequence: CSARVLGVVYEQYF.

The J gene is TRBJ1-1, the V gene TRBV5-1; TRBD1 matches at 9 bases. Germline V gene data show CDR1 as SGHRS and CDR2 as YFSETQ. CDR3 length: 19 amino acids. J gave up 0 bases and V 1 base, and 13 bases lay outside the gene matches. For the CDR3, the DNA is TGCGCCAGCAGCTTGTGGTCCCTCGGGACAGGGCGGATGAACACTGAAGCTTTCTTT. This encodes CASSLWSLGTGRMNTEAFF.

In this sample, this clonotype turned up many times. The chain recombines TRBV9 with TRBJ2-3; 7 nucleotides line up with TRBD2. J gave up 4 bases and V 0 bases, and 5 bases lay outside the gene matches. CDR1 is SGDLS, CDR2 YYNGEE, per germline. This CDR3 has 15 amino acids. The CDR3 DNA is TGTGCCAGCAGCGTAGGCGGGGGTCTCGCAGATACGCAGTATTTT. Protein sequence: CASSVGGGLADTQYF.

This clonotype was found a few times. The chain combines TRBV4-2 with TRBJ2-2, with 16 bases lining up with TRBD2. Germline V gene lookup returns CDR1 LGHNA and CDR2 YNFKEQ. CDR3 length: 19 residues. V shed 0 bases, J shed 5 bases, and the junction held 6 bases outside the gene matches. The CDR3 sequence: CASSQEGLAGGQGTGELFF. The CDR3 DNA follows: TGTGCCAGCAGCCAAGAGGGACTAGCGGGAGGGCAGGGGACCGGGGAGCTGTTTTTT.

The chain recombines TRBV5-1 with TRBJ2-2; TRBD2 aligns across 15 bases. Germline V gene sequence: CDR1 SGHRS, CDR2 YFSETQ. V trimming: 4 bases; J trimming: 7 bases; junction bases outside the gene matches: 5. This CDR3 spans 16 amino acids. As DNA, the CDR3 is TGCGCCAGCAGCCCGGGACTAGCGGGAGGTAACGGGGAGCTGTTTTTT. Amino acids: CASSPGLAGGNGELFF.

This clonotype was counted ten times or more. The chain's CDR3 is CASSFGLAGYTGELFF. The CDR3 nucleotides read TGTGCCAGCAGCTTCGGACTAGCGGGATACACCGGGGAGCTGTTTTTT. V gene TRBV5-4 combines with J gene TRBJ2-2; TRBD2 matches 12 bases. The CDR3 contains 16 residues. The junction had 2 bases not matched to a gene; V was cut back by 2 bases and J by 3 bases. The germline V gene has CDR1 SGHNT and CDR2 YYREEE (reference sequence).

This clonotype was detected many times. This sequence joins TRBV29-1 and TRBJ1-1; weak D call: TRBD1 (5 bases). The germline V gene has CDR1 SQVTM and CDR2 ANQGSEA. There are 12 residues in the CDR3. The germline V and J ends were trimmed by 2 bases and 3 bases, with 7 bases remaining between them. CDR3 loop: CSVETGDTEAFF. CDR3 coding DNA: TGCAGCGTTGAAACGGGGGACACTGAAGCTTTCTTT.

This clonotype was seen at least ten times. The junction differs from germline at one of its ends, possibly a read error. V and J are TRBV5-6 and TRBJ2-1; D gene ambiguous. CDR1 and CDR2 (germline): SGHDT, YYEEEE. The CDR3 contains 16 residues. The CDR3 nucleotides are TGTGCCATCAGCTGGGTAGGAGAAGTCGTTTACAATGAGCAGTTCTTC. Protein sequence: CAISWVGEVVYNEQFF. Based on the CDR3 plus reference TRBV5-6 and TRBJ2-1, the full variable domain is DAGVTQSPTHLIKTRGQQVTLRCSPKSGHDTVSWYQQALGQGPQFIFQYYEEEERQRGNFPDRFSGHQFPNYSSELNVNALLLGDSALYLCAISWVGEVVYNEQFFGPGTRLTVL.

The J gene is TRBJ1-2, the V gene TRBV25-1, with D possibly being TRBD1 (6 bases). The germline gives CDR1 MGHDK, CDR2 SYGVNS. The CDR3 has 15 residues. Trimming shortened V by 4 bases and J by 4 bases, and 16 bases separated the two germline ends. CDR3 sequence (DNA): TGTGCCAGCAGTGGAAACAGGGACACGAGCTATGGCTACACCTTC. Translation: CASSGNRDTSYGYTF.

This clonotype was recorded many times. CDR3 loop: CASRLRGSYNEQFF. The CDR3 bases are TGTGCCAGCAGGCTCCGAGGGTCCTACAATGAGCAGTTCTTC. This chain links TRBV5-6 with TRBJ2-1; tentative D call: TRBD2 (5 bases). The germline V gene encodes CDR1 SGHDT and CDR2 YYEEEE. The ends were cut back, 5 bases at V and 1 base at J, with 10 bases in the middle. This CDR3 contains 14 residues.